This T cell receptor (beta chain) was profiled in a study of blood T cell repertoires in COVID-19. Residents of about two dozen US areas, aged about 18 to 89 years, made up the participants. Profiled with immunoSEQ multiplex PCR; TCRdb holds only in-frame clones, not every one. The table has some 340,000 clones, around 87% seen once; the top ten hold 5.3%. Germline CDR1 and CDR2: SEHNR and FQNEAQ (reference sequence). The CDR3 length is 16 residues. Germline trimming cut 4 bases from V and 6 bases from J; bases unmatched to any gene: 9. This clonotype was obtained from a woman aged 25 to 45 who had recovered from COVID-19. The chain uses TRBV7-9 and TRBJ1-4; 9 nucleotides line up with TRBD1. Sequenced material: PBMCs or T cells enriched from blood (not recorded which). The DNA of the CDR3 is TGTGCCAGCAGCTCGACAGGGACAGGGTCGTATGAAAAACTGTTTTTT. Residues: CASSSTGTGSYEKLFF.